The rows below give T cell receptor beta chains drawn from one sample of a study of OX40 agonist ivuxolimab in advanced cancers. Using immunoSEQ multiplex PCR, the repertoire was profiled, and TCRdb retains in-frame clones only, with some absent. Found here are some 100,000 clones, around 94% of them singletons; the top ten hold around 2.5%. The source was CD4+ or CD8+ T cells sorted from blood, collected in a trial of the OX40 agonist ivuxolimab. Receptors originate from an adult with an advanced solid tumor such as melanoma, head and neck, liver or kidney cancer. The CDR3 runs from the conserved cysteine through the conserved F or W. The D gene is left open where the match is weak. A clone size is listed for some rows: how often the clone was seen (once, few, many), or a class if it is expanded.

CDR3 DNA	CDR3 protein	J gene	CDR3 length	clone size	D gene	V gene
TGTGCCAGCAGTTTAAGAGGAGGGGGAAGCTCCTACAATGAGCAGTTCTTC	CASSLRGGGSSYNEQFF	TRBJ2-1	17	-	-	TRBV27
TGTGCCTGGAGTGTGACTTGGGGGGAGGTGGACGAGCAGTACTTC	CAWSVTWGEVDEQYF	TRBJ2-7	15	-	-	TRBV30
TGTGCCAGCAGCCACCCACTAGCGGGAGTCATCGAGCAGTACTTC	CASSHPLAGVIEQYF	TRBJ2-7	15	-	TRBD2	TRBV4-2
TGTGCCAGTAGTATCACTAGCTTAAATGAGCAGTTCTTC	CASSITSLNEQFF	TRBJ2-1	13	-	-	TRBV19
TGTGCCAGCTCATCACAGGGCGGGTCCAACTCTGGGGCCAACGTCCTGACTTTC	CASSSQGGSNSGANVLTF	TRBJ2-6	18	once	-	TRBV18
TGTGCCAGCAGTCTGTCTCTATTGAACACCGGGGAGCTGTTTTTT	CASSLSLLNTGELFF	TRBJ2-2	15	-	-	TRBV13
TGTGCCAGCAGCCCCGGGACAGGGGTGCTAGCGCTTTACGAGCAGTACTTC	CASSPGTGVLALYEQYF	TRBJ2-7	17	-	TRBD1	TRBV7-7
TGTGCCAGCTCCCCGGGGGGTGCCGGCACCGGGGAGCTGTTTTTT	CASSPGGAGTGELFF	TRBJ2-2	15	-	TRBD2	TRBV18
TGTGCCAGCAGGGCAGGGGGAACCTACGAGCAGTACTTC	CASRAGGTYEQYF	TRBJ2-7	13	-	TRBD1	TRBV2
TGTGCCACCAGCAGAGATCGGGACTACAATGAGCAGTTCTTC	CATSRDRDYNEQFF	TRBJ2-1	14	-	-	TRBV15
TGTGCCAGCAGTGAAGAGGGATATCAGCCCCAGCATTTT	CASSEEGYQPQHF	TRBJ1-5	13	few	-	TRBV2
TGTGCCAGCAGGGGGGACCTGAACAATGAGCAGTTCTTC	CASRGDLNNEQFF	TRBJ2-1	13	few	-	TRBV2
TGTGCCAGCAGTTTATCCTCGGACAGGGACAATGAGCAGTTCTTC	CASSLSSDRDNEQFF	TRBJ2-1	15	-	TRBD1	TRBV28
TGTGCCAGCAGTTACTCGGGGCAGGGAAAAGAGACCCAGTACTTC	CASSYSGQGKETQYF	TRBJ2-5	15	-	-	TRBV6-6
TGTGCCAGCAGCCCTAAGGGGGGGCGGACTGAAGCTTTCTTT	CASSPKGGRTEAFF	TRBJ1-1	14	-	-	TRBV7-9
TGTGCCAGCAGTTACTCTTTTCAGGGGGCAGATGGCTACACCTTC	CASSYSFQGADGYTF	TRBJ1-2	15	-	TRBD1	TRBV6-6
TGCAGCATCGAACAGGGATATCGCCAAGAGACCCAGTACTTC	CSIEQGYRQETQYF	TRBJ2-5	14	-	-	TRBV29-1
TGTGCCAGCAGTAGTTTGGGGACAGGGGGTAACTATGGCTACACCTTC	CASSSLGTGGNYGYTF	TRBJ1-2	16	-	TRBD1	TRBV27
TGTGCCAGCAGCGTAGAGGGGGGGGGCCTTTACAATGAGCAGTTCTTC	CASSVEGGGLYNEQFF	TRBJ2-1	16	-	-	TRBV9
TGTGCCAGCAGTACTACCCTTTGGACCTATGGCTACACCTTC	CASSTTLWTYGYTF	TRBJ1-2	14	-	-	TRBV6-5
TGTGCCAGTAGTATTGGCCTGGGGGAGCAGTACTTC	CASSIGLGEQYF	TRBJ2-7	12	-	-	TRBV19
TGTGCCAGCAGTGAAGACTATGGCTACACCTTC	CASSEDYGYTF	TRBJ1-2	11	-	-	TRBV6-1
TGTGCCAGCAGTGTGCGGGGGGCCGCCGTCGAGTTCTTC	CASSVRGAAVEFF	TRBJ2-1	13	-	TRBD2	TRBV27
TGTGCCAGCAGCGTTAGCGGGGGGGCCCAGAATGAGCAGTTCTTC	CASSVSGGAQNEQFF	TRBJ2-1	15	-	TRBD2	TRBV9
TGTGCCAGCAGCTTAACCTGGACTAGCGGGAGGGCTCCTTCCTACGAGCAGTACTTC	CASSLTWTSGRAPSYEQYF	TRBJ2-7	19	-	TRBD2	TRBV7-9